This entry lists 24 T cell receptor beta chains sequenced from one sample in a study of shared clonotypes between healthy human individuals (dated by TCRdb to between 2020 and 2021). Library preparation used the immunoSEQ multiplex PCR assay. TCRdb limited this immuneACCESS table to in-frame rearrangements with V and J called. A share of clones is missing; checked studies link under half to unresolved V genes, and the rest is unexplained. The sample table shows millions of clones, and about 93% are seen once. Clones ranked in the top ten supply 1.5% to 2% of the sample. For the CD8 naive samples, CD45RO-negative cells were positively selected for CCR7, yielding a CD45RA+CCR7+ population from which TemRA cells were excluded. Sequencing was performed on naive CD8+ T cells from PBMCs. The label giving this sample's cell subset or site can be read as: CD45RA+CCR7+. All receptors come from a man aged 18 to 35 in good health. Some clones in this sample may be carry-over from other donors' samples.

The rearrangement joins TRBV9 to TRBJ1-1, with unresolved D. The length of the CDR3 is 15 residues. Trimming pared 3 bases from V and 2 bases from J, leaving 14 bases between. Germline CDR1 and CDR2: SGDLS and YYNGEE. The CDR3 DNA reads as TGTGCCAGCAGCGATGTGAGGACGGGTAACACTGAAGCTTTCTTT. Amino acid sequence: CASSDVRTGNTEAFF.

J is TRBJ1-2 and V is TRBV28; D call uncertain. V shed 5 bases and J shed 3 bases, with 16 bases lying between them. CDR3 size: 15 residues. Germline CDR1 is MDHEN and CDR2 is SYDVKM. CDR3 DNA: TGTGCCAGCAGTACGACGGACGAGTGGGACTATGGCTACACCTTC. Translating gives CASSTTDEWDYGYTF.

The V call is TRBV19, the J call TRBJ1-4, with a possible D match to TRBD1 (5 bases). The CDR3 length is 17 residues. Per the germline V gene, CDR1 is LNHDA and CDR2 is SQIVND (reference sequence). V was clipped by 3 bases and J by 0 bases, with 14 bases between them. The CDR3 nucleotides read TGTGCCAGTAGTATGGGAAGGGGAAGCGCAACTAATGAAAAACTGTTTTTT. Its protein is CASSMGRGSATNEKLFF.

V and J are TRBV6-6 and TRBJ2-3; TRBD2 might be the D (6 bases). The CDR3 is 15 amino acids. Germline CDR1 reads MNHNY; CDR2 reads SVGAGI (reference sequence). V lost 8 bases and J lost 2, with 17 bases in between. CDR3 DNA sequence: TGTGCCAGCGCGGAGGGAGCGGCCCACACAGATACGCAGTATTTT. Its protein product is CASAEGAAHTDTQYF.

This chain joins TRBV7-9 and TRBJ2-1; D gene unclear. This CDR3 spans 11 amino acids. Germline CDR1 reads SEHNR; CDR2 reads FQNEAQ (reference sequence). V dropped 5 bases and J dropped 9 bases, with 8 bases sitting between them. The chain's CDR3 is CASSGMTEQFF. The CDR3 DNA is TGTGCCAGCAGCGGGATGACTGAGCAGTTCTTC.

The V and J genes are TRBV11-2 and TRBJ2-1; TRBD1 matches 10 bases. The CDR3 has 16 amino acids. Trimming took 4 bases from V and 8 from J; bases not matched to a gene: 11. CDR1 and CDR2 (germline): SGHAT, FQNNGV. In nucleotides, the CDR3 is TGTGCCAGCAGCTCCCCTTGGACAGGGGGTTTTCATGAGCAGTTCTTC. This sequence encodes CASSSPWTGGFHEQFF.

The gene calls are TRBV5-5 and TRBJ2-7; the D is unclear. With 0 bases removed from V and 2 bases from J, the gap between germline ends came to 6 bases. Looked up from germline, CDR1 is SGHKS and CDR2 is YYEKEE (reference sequence). The CDR3 is 13 amino acids. CDR3 bases: TGTGCCAGCAGCTTGGGCAGGCCCTACGAGCAGTACTTC. It translates to CASSLGRPYEQYF.

This chain connects TRBV28 to TRBJ2-7; tentatively, D is TRBD1 (5 bases). Germline CDR1 and CDR2: MDHEN and SYDVKM. The germline V and J ends were trimmed by 4 bases and 5 bases, with 12 bases remaining between them. The length of the CDR3 is 13 residues. The CDR3 here is CASSSRVSHEQYF. DNA for the CDR3: TGTGCCAGCAGTTCCAGGGTTAGCCACGAGCAGTACTTC.

This clone was observed a few times. This chain joins TRBV7-8 and TRBJ1-3; maybe TRBD1 (5 bases). Germline CDR1 and CDR2: SGHVS and FQNEAQ. The CDR3 length is 14 residues. V was trimmed by 5 bases and J by 0 bases, leaving 8 bases between them. This CDR3 is CASSKDISGNTIYF. The CDR3 DNA reads TGTGCCAGCAGCAAGGACATCTCTGGAAACACCATATATTTT.

The rearrangement joins TRBV6-5 to TRBJ2-1; possibly TRBD1 for D (5 bases). V lost 2 bases to trimming and J lost 2 bases, with 13 bases between them. Germline V CDR1 and CDR2: MNHEY, SVGAGI. CDR3 length: 16 residues. CDR3 residues: CASSYASRQPYNEQFF. DNA for the CDR3: TGTGCCAGCAGTTACGCCTCTCGACAGCCCTACAATGAGCAGTTCTTC.

This clone was detected once. The rearrangement uses TRBV5-5 and TRBJ2-7; D ambiguous. Germline values: CDR1 SGHKS, CDR2 YYEKEE (reference sequence). V lost 6 bases and J 3 bases, leaving 7 bases between the germline ends. The CDR3 covers 11 residues. CDR3 sequence reads: CASNSGYEQYF. The CDR3 DNA sequence: TGTGCCAGCAACTCAGGCTACGAGCAGTACTTC.

On this clone: This same CDR3 is encoded by further DNA sequences in the sample. V and J are TRBV28 and TRBJ2-7, with TRBD1 as a possible D gene (5 bases). The V end lost 2 bases, the J end lost 0 bases, and 8 bases lay between the germline ends. Germline loops: CDR1 MDHEN, CDR2 SYDVKM. CDR3 length: 14 amino acids. CDR3: CASSLQGNSYEQYF. As DNA, the CDR3 is TGTGCCAGCAGTTTACAGGGCAACTCCTACGAGCAGTACTTC.

The rearrangement uses TRBV7-6 and TRBJ2-1; D uncertain. Trimming removed 1 base at V and 10 bases at J, with 8 bases between. The CDR3 totals 12 residues. Per the germline V gene, CDR1 is SGHVS and CDR2 is FNYEAQ. CDR3 nucleotide sequence: TGTGCCAGCAGCTTAGGAGGCTGGGAGCAGTTCTTC. It is translated as CASSLGGWEQFF. The full variable domain, its missing parts supplied by reference TRBV7-6 and TRBJ2-1, is GAGVSQSPRYKVTKRGQDVALRCDPISGHVSLYWYRQALGQGPEFLTYFNYEAQQDKSGLPNDRFSAERPEGSISTLTIQRTEQRDSAMYRCASSLGGWEQFFGPGTRLTVL.

Turning to this clone: This sequence may be a read error, since a much larger clone differs from it by one base. This sample also contains other DNA sequences that code for the same CDR3. This rearrangement joins TRBV27 to TRBJ2-1; D unresolved. The CDR3 runs 11 residues. V dropped 3 bases and J dropped 5 bases, with 2 bases sitting between them. Germline lookup yields CDR1 MNHEY and CDR2 SMNVEV (reference sequence). CDR3 nucleotides: TGTGCCAGCAGTTTCCACAATGAGCAGTTCTTC. As protein: CASSFHNEQFF.

The V and J genes are TRBV28 and TRBJ1-5; no firm D call. Trimming took 1 base from V and 3 from J, leaving 7 bases between them. CDR1 MDHEN and CDR2 SYDVKM come from the germline V gene. The CDR3 runs to 14 residues. CDR3 in amino acids: CASSLFGYNQPQHF. CDR3 in DNA: TGTGCCAGCAGTTTATTCGGATACAATCAGCCCCAGCATTTT. Full variable domain (remainder filled in from reference TRBV28 and TRBJ1-5): DVKVTQSSRYLVKRTGEKVFLECVQDMDHENMFWYRQDPGLGLRLIYFSYDVKMKEKGDIPEGYSVSREKKERFSLILESASTNQTSMYLCASSLFGYNQPQHFGDGTRLSIL.

This chain connects TRBV19 to TRBJ2-7; 8 bases are shared with TRBD1. Germline CDR1 is LNHDA and CDR2 is SQIVND (reference sequence). V lost 4 bases, J lost 4 bases, and 9 bases stayed unmatched. The CDR3 loop spans 15 amino acids. This CDR3 is CASSNGQGFQYEQYF. The CDR3 DNA reads as TGTGCCAGTAGTAACGGACAGGGTTTTCAGTACGAGCAGTACTTC.

CDR3 nucleotide sequence: TGTGCCAGCAGCTTGTTCGACGAGCAGTACTTC. Its protein product is CASSLFDEQYF. V gene TRBV5-8 combines with J gene TRBJ2-7; D not certain. Germline V gene data show CDR1 as SGHTS and CDR2 as YDEGEE. The CDR3 extends over 11 amino acids. Trimming shortened V by 1 base and J by 5 bases, and 4 bases separated the two germline ends.

V is TRBV9 and J is TRBJ2-7, with 9 bases identical to TRBD2. J was trimmed by 0 bases and V by 4 bases; bases with no gene match: 5. Germline V gene sequence: CDR1 SGDLS, CDR2 YYNGEE. The CDR3 extends over 15 amino acids. The CDR3 region has the DNA TGTGCCAGCAGCCCAAGCGGGGGGATCTCCTACGAGCAGTACTTC. This sequence encodes CASSPSGGISYEQYF.

This clone was counted once. DNA of the CDR3: TGTGCCAGCAGCTTCACAGGGGCTAACTATGGCTACACCTTC. It encodes CASSFTGANYGYTF. The V call is TRBV13, the J call TRBJ1-2; 7 nucleotides line up with TRBD1. The length of the CDR3 is 14 residues. Germline CDR1 and CDR2: PRHDT and FYEKMQ (reference sequence). The trim removed 3 bases at V and 0 bases at J, leaving 1 base unmatched.

The chain joins TRBV6-6 to TRBJ1-1; D is ambiguous. Germline loops: CDR1 MNHNY, CDR2 SVGAGI (reference sequence). The V and J ends lost 4 bases and 6 bases respectively, with 12 bases between them. CDR3 length: 13 residues. The CDR3 DNA sequence: TGTGCCAGCAGTTCTGACGGTGGCGCTGAAGCTTTCTTT. As protein: CASSSDGGAEAFF.

V usage is TRBV14 and J usage is TRBJ2-2; no clear D. The CDR3 has 16 amino acids. Germline V CDR1 and CDR2: SGHDN, FVKESK. The V gene lost 0 bases and the J gene lost 1 base, with 9 bases spanning the gap. CDR3 nucleotides: TGTGCCAGCAGCCAAGATTTGCAGAAGAACACCGGGGAGCTGTTTTTT. This sequence encodes CASSQDLQKNTGELFF.

The chain employs TRBV7-8 and TRBJ1-1; no reliable D call. The CDR3 length is 15 residues. From germline, CDR1 is SGHVS and CDR2 FQNEAQ. V lost 5 bases, J lost 2 bases, and 15 bases lay in between. The CDR3 region is CASSPAHGYNTEAFF. The CDR3 bases are TGTGCCAGCAGCCCTGCCCATGGGTATAACACTGAAGCTTTCTTT.

The gene calls are TRBV5-4 and TRBJ2-1; perhaps D is TRBD1 or TRBD2 (5 bases each). V lost 1 base and J lost 0, with 11 bases in between. The CDR3 runs 16 residues. Germline V gene data show CDR1 as SGHNT and CDR2 as YYREEE (reference sequence). The chain's CDR3 is CASSLTWGSSYNEQFF. The CDR3 nucleotides read TGTGCCAGCAGCTTGACTTGGGGGAGCTCCTACAATGAGCAGTTCTTC.

The chain carries TRBV30 and TRBJ1-3; tentatively, D is TRBD1 (5 bases). Germline CDR1 and CDR2: GTSNPN and SVGIG (reference sequence). Deletions cut 1 base from V and 8 bases from J, with 18 bases between. This CDR3 has 15 residues. CDR3: CAWSERGGVIDTIYF. The CDR3 bases are TGTGCCTGGAGTGAGCGGGGGGGAGTTATTGACACCATATATTTT. The full variable domain, rest sourced from reference TRBV30 and TRBJ1-3, is SQTIHQWPATLVQPVGSPLSLECTVEGTSNPNLYWYRQAAGRGLQLLFYSVGIGQISSEVPQNLSASRPQDRQFILSSKKLLLSDSGFYLCAWSERGGVIDTIYFGEGSWLTVV.